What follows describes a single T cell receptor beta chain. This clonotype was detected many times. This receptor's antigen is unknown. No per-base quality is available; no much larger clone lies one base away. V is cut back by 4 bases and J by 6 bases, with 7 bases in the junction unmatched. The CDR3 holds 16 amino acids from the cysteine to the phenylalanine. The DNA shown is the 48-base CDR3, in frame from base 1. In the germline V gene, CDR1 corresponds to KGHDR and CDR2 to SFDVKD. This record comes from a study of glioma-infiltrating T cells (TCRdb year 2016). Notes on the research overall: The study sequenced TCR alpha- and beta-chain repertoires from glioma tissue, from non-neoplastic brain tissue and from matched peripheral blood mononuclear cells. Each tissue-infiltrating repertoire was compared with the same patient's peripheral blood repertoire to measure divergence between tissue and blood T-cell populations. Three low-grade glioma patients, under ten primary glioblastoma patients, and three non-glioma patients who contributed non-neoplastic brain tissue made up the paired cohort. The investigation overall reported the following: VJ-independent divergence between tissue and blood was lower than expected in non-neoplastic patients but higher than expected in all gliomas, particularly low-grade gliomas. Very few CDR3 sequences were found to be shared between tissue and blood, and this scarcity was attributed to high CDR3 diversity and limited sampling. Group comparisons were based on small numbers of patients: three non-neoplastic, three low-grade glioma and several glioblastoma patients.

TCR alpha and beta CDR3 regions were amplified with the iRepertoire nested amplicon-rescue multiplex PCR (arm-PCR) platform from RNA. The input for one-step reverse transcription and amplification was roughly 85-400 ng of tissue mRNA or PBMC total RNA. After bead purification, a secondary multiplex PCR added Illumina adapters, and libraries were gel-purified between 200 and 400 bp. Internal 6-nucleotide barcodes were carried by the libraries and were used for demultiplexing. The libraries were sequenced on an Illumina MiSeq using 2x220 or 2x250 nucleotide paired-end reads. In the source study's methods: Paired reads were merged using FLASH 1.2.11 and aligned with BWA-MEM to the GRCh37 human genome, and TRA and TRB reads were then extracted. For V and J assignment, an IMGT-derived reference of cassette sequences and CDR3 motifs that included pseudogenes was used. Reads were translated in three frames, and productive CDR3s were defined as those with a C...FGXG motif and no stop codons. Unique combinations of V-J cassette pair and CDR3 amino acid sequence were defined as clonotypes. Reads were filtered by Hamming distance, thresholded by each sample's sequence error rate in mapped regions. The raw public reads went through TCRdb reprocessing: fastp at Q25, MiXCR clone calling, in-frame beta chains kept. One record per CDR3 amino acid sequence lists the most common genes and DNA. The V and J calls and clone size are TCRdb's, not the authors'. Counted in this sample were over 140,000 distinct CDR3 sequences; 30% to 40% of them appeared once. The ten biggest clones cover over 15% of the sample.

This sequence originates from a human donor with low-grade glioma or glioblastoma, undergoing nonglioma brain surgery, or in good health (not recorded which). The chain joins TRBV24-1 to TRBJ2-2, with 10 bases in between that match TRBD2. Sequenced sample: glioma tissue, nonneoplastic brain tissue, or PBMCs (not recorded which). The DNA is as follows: TGTGCCACCAGTGACCCTCAGCGGGAGGGCGCCGGGGAGCTGTTTTTT. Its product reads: CATSDPQREGAGELFF.